These T cell receptor beta chains were read from a single sample in a study of shared clonotypes between healthy human individuals. Clones were read by immunoSEQ multiplex PCR, and TCRdb kept only the in-frame ones, dropping some. This table has around 2,000,000 clones, 85% to 95% appearing once. The sequenced material came from naive CD4+ T cells sorted from blood. Source of these receptors: a man aged 18 to 30 in good health. Both conserved end residues are part of each CDR3. D genes are given only for firm matches. The size of a clone is reported for some rows only, either as once, few or many, or as a class for expanded clones.

j_call v_call clone_size d_call cdr3_aa cdr3_nt
TRBJ1-3 TRBV5-1 NA NA CASSSGDSSGNTIYF TGCGCCAGCAGCTCGGGGGATTCGAGTGGAAACACCATATATTTT
TRBJ1-1 TRBV29-1 NA NA CSVELAGAWTEAFF TGCAGCGTTGAATTGGCGGGGGCTTGGACTGAAGCTTTCTTT
TRBJ2-2 TRBV5-6 NA TRBD2 CASTWRTSGTNTGELFF TGTGCCAGCACTTGGAGGACTAGCGGAACGAACACCGGGGAGCTGTTTTTT
TRBJ1-6 TRBV6-5 NA NA CASSISSSYNSPLHF TGTGCCAGCAGCATTTCGTCTTCGTATAATTCACCCCTCCACTTT
TRBJ2-7 TRBV5-1 few TRBD2 CASSLVASGSYEQYF TGCGCCAGCAGCTTGGTGGCTAGCGGGAGCTACGAGCAGTACTTC
TRBJ2-5 TRBV9 NA NA CASSVNGQDGETQYF TGTGCCAGCAGCGTAAATGGCCAGGACGGAGAGACCCAGTACTTC
TRBJ1-2 TRBV21-1 NA NA CASSKARAGPNYGYTF TGTGCCAGCAGCAAAGCGAGAGCAGGGCCTAACTATGGCTACACCTTC
TRBJ1-1 TRBV28 NA NA CASNQSGKNTEAFF TGTGCCTCCAATCAAAGCGGCAAAAACACTGAAGCTTTCTTT
TRBJ2-1 TRBV30 few NA CAWSVNEQFF TGTGCCTGGAGTGTAAATGAGCAGTTCTTC
TRBJ2-5 TRBV5-4 NA NA CASSLLAAQETQYF TGTGCCAGCAGCTTGTTGGCTGCGCAAGAGACCCAGTACTTC
TRBJ1-5 TRBV2 NA NA CASSETAGGPQHF TGTGCCAGCAGTGAAACGGCGGGAGGGCCCCAGCATTTT
TRBJ2-5 TRBV7-9 few NA CASSSRETQYF TGTGCCAGCAGCTCGAGGGAGACCCAGTACTTC
TRBJ2-1 TRBV18 NA NA CASSPQAGLSYNEQFF TGTGCCAGCTCCCCCCAGGCAGGACTCTCCTACAATGAGCAGTTCTTC
TRBJ2-5 TRBV29-1 NA NA CSVVRGETQYF TGCAGCGTTGTACGGGGGGAGACCCAGTACTTC
TRBJ2-3 TRBV18 NA NA CASAPGASTDTQYF TGTGCCAGCGCCCCAGGGGCTAGCACAGATACGCAGTATTTT
TRBJ1-3 TRBV4-3 NA NA CASSETRGSSGNTIYF TGCGCCAGCAGCGAGACCCGCGGTTCCTCTGGAAACACCATATATTTT
TRBJ2-3 TRBV4-2 NA NA CASSQSEGRETDTQYF TGTGCCAGCAGCCAGAGCGAGGGGCGGGAAACAGATACGCAGTATTTT
TRBJ2-1 TRBV7-9 NA TRBD2 CASSAWTSGTSYNEQFF TGTGCCAGCAGCGCGTGGACTAGCGGGACCTCCTACAATGAGCAGTTCTTC
TRBJ2-7 TRBV18 NA TRBD2 CASSLPVLAGGEQYF TGTGCCAGCTCACTCCCAGTGCTAGCGGGAGGCGAGCAGTACTTC
TRBJ2-5 TRBV5-1 NA TRBD2 CASSQTGTSGAETQYF TGCGCCAGCAGCCAGACCGGGACTAGCGGGGCAGAGACCCAGTACTTC
TRBJ2-7 TRBV28 NA TRBD1 CASNPSGTGGHEQYF TGTGCCAGCAACCCCTCCGGGACAGGGGGACACGAGCAGTACTTC
TRBJ2-2 TRBV18 NA NA CASTKTKGTGELFF TGTGCCAGCACAAAAACGAAGGGCACCGGGGAGCTGTTTTTT
TRBJ2-3 TRBV5-1 NA NA CASSLDPGIGTDTQYF TGCGCCAGCAGCTTGGATCCCGGAATCGGCACAGATACGCAGTATTTT
TRBJ1-4 TRBV5-6 NA TRBD1 CASSLTRGLTNEKLFF TGTGCCAGCAGCTTGACCAGGGGGCTCACTAATGAAAAACTGTTTTTT
TRBJ2-7 TRBV7-8 NA TRBD2 CASSPRGLAGVSEQYF TGTGCCAGCAGCCCCCGAGGACTAGCGGGAGTATCCGAGCAGTACTTC
TRBJ2-7 TRBV6-5 NA TRBD1 CASSTIRGQSYEQYF TGTGCCAGCAGTACAATCAGGGGGCAATCCTACGAGCAGTACTTC
TRBJ1-1 TRBV6-1 NA NA CASSGTMNTEAFF TGTGCCAGCAGTGGGACTATGAACACTGAAGCTTTCTTT
TRBJ2-3 TRBV5-1 NA TRBD1 CASSLVDRVTDTQYF TGCGCCAGCAGCTTGGTTGACAGGGTAACAGATACGCAGTATTTT
TRBJ2-5 TRBV7-2 NA NA CASSFLGLHQETQYF TGTGCCAGCAGCTTTCTCGGACTTCACCAAGAGACCCAGTACTTC
TRBJ1-5 TRBV28 NA NA CASSLSAGSNQPQHF TGTGCCAGCAGTTTAAGCGCCGGTAGCAATCAGCCCCAGCATTTT
TRBJ1-1 TRBV19 NA NA CASSSREGSTEAFF TGTGCCAGTAGTAGCAGGGAGGGGAGCACTGAAGCTTTCTTT
TRBJ2-2 TRBV30 NA NA CAWGQQGVYTGELFF TGTGCCTGGGGTCAACAGGGAGTGTACACCGGGGAGCTGTTTTTT
TRBJ1-6 TRBV18 NA NA CASSGGTYNSPLHF TGTGCCAGCTCAGGGGGCACCTATAATTCACCCCTCCACTTT
TRBJ2-2 TRBV4-3 NA NA CASSQGDKLTGELFF TGCGCCAGCAGCCAAGGGGACAAACTCACCGGGGAGCTGTTTTTT
TRBJ1-1 TRBV28 NA NA CASKAGQRYSKLNTEAFF TGTGCCAGCAAAGCTGGACAGCGATATTCTAAATTGAACACTGAAGCTTTCTTT
TRBJ1-2 TRBV6-5 NA NA CASSYMRGAVDGYTF TGTGCCAGCAGTTACATGCGGGGGGCTGTAGATGGCTACACCTTC
TRBJ2-1 TRBV9 once TRBD2 CASSASGVYNEQFF TGTGCCAGCAGCGCTAGCGGGGTATACAATGAGCAGTTCTTC
TRBJ2-5 TRBV7-8 NA NA CASTRGGRYETQYF TGTGCCAGCACAAGGGGGGGGCGGTATGAGACCCAGTACTTC
TRBJ2-3 TRBV29-1 NA NA CSVDLGGGTQYF TGCAGCGTTGATTTGGGAGGTGGTACGCAGTATTTT
TRBJ2-7 TRBV11-3 NA NA CASSLNRERSYEQYF TGTGCCAGCAGCTTAAACAGGGAGCGCTCCTACGAGCAGTACTTC
TRBJ2-1 TRBV2 NA NA CASRETQGSYNEQFF TGTGCCAGCAGGGAGACTCAGGGGTCCTACAATGAGCAGTTCTTC
TRBJ2-2 TRBV6-1 NA NA CASSEAGGTANTGELFF TGTGCCAGCAGTGAAGCCGGAGGGACGGCGAACACCGGGGAGCTGTTTTTT
TRBJ2-1 TRBV5-1 NA NA CASSLAGRAASNEQFF TGCGCCAGCAGCTTGGCCGGCAGGGCAGCTTCCAATGAGCAGTTCTTC
TRBJ1-4 TRBV28 NA NA CASSPGWGQSNEKLFF TGTGCCAGCAGCCCTGGGTGGGGGCAGTCTAATGAAAAACTGTTTTTT
TRBJ2-7 TRBV6-5 NA NA CASSYSRFLSWDEQYF TGTGCCAGCAGTTACTCGAGATTCCTCTCCTGGGACGAGCAGTACTTC
TRBJ1-2 TRBV19 NA NA CASSIGGVRGYTF TGTGCCAGTAGTATCGGAGGGGTGCGGGGCTACACCTTC
TRBJ1-6 TRBV9 NA NA CASSQEGNNSPLHF TGTGCCAGCAGCCAGGAGGGCAACAATTCACCCCTCCACTTT
TRBJ1-2 TRBV6-5 NA NA CASSYRGSGVNYGYTF TGTGCCAGCAGTTATCGTGGCTCGGGTGTTAACTATGGCTACACCTTC
TRBJ1-4 TRBV5-1 NA TRBD1 CASSLQTGPDEKLFF TGCGCCAGCAGCCTACAGACAGGGCCGGATGAAAAACTGTTTTTT
TRBJ1-1 TRBV19 NA NA CASSMRSRSTEAFF TGTGCCAGTAGTATGAGGTCAAGAAGCACTGAAGCTTTCTTT
TRBJ2-2 TRBV11-2 NA NA CASSLQGGAYAGELFF TGTGCCAGCAGCTTACAGGGCGGGGCCTACGCCGGGGAGCTGTTTTTT
TRBJ1-5 TRBV2 few NA CASSPDSSNQPQHF TGTGCCAGCAGTCCCGACAGTAGCAATCAGCCCCAGCATTTT
TRBJ2-1 TRBV4-3 NA NA CASSQQQSPGDEQFF TGCGCCAGCAGCCAACAACAGTCCCCCGGGGATGAGCAGTTCTTC
TRBJ2-1 TRBV5-1 NA NA CASSAGLSDYNEQFF TGCGCCAGCAGTGCAGGACTGAGTGATTACAATGAGCAGTTCTTC
TRBJ1-5 TRBV19 NA NA CASSIRAPQPQHF TGTGCCAGTAGTATCCGGGCTCCTCAGCCCCAGCATTTT